One and the same sample provided the 32 T cell receptor beta chains below, sequenced in a study of blood T cell repertoires in COVID-19. This table comes from immunoSEQ multiplex PCR, and its TCRdb copy is limited to in-frame clones, with some not included. The table records about 230,000 clones, approximately 89% of them present only once. The sequenced sample consisted of PBMCs or T cells enriched from blood (not recorded which). The origin of the receptors is a middle-aged woman with acute COVID-19.

This clone appeared a single time. The V and J genes are TRBV7-2 and TRBJ1-4; D is possibly TRBD1 (6 bases). The CDR3 is 15 residues long. Germline V gene sequence: CDR1 SGHTA, CDR2 FQGNSA. V lost 4 bases and J lost 5, with 14 bases in between. CDR3 nucleotide sequence: TGTGCCAGCAGCTCTCAGACAGGTCCCAATGAAAAACTGTTTTTT. Encoded protein: CASSSQTGPNEKLFF.

Comment on this clone: An end of the junction does not agree with germline; a read error may underlie this. The chain uses TRBV18 and TRBJ1-1; 8 nucleotides agree with TRBD1. The CDR3 runs to 14 residues. The germline gives CDR1 KGHSH, CDR2 LQKENI. The CDR3 DNA reads as TGTACCAGCTCATCACAGGGGGTGAGGGCTGAAGCTTTCTTT. Protein sequence: CTSSSQGVRAEAFF.

The CDR3 spells CASSQGAGGIYEQYF. The CDR3 bases are TGCGCCAGCAGCCAAGGGGCAGGGGGCATCTACGAGCAGTACTTC. The gene calls are TRBV4-3 and TRBJ2-7; TRBD1 agrees at 8 bases. The CDR3 covers 15 residues. The V gene end was trimmed by 1 base and the J gene end by 3 bases; junction bases not matched to a gene: 5. Per germline, CDR1 LGHNA and CDR2 YSLEER.

The table lists this clone with a few counts. In nucleotides, the CDR3 is TGTGCCAGCAGCCTCCGGGACAGTACGGGGCTTATACGGAGTTACACCTTC. This gives the protein CASSLRDSTGLIRSYTF. The J gene is TRBJ1-2, the V gene TRBV7-2; 7 bases fit TRBD1. V lost 5 bases to trimming and J lost 11 bases; unmatched junction nucleotides: 23. The CDR3 is made up of 17 amino acids. From germline, CDR1 is SGHTA and CDR2 FQGNSA.

V and J are TRBV5-8 and TRBJ1-2, with 8 bases that match TRBD1. The junction had 8 bases not matched to a gene; V was cut back by 4 bases and J by 3 bases. Germline lookup yields CDR1 SGHTS and CDR2 YDEGEE. CDR3 length: 15 residues. The CDR3 nucleotides read TGTGCCAGCAGCCTATTGACAGGGGACTACTATGGCTACACCTTC. It is translated as CASSLLTGDYYGYTF.

The table lists this clone with a count of one. This rearrangement joins TRBV4-3 to TRBJ2-5; D is ambiguous. The germline CDR1 and CDR2 sequences are LGHNA and YSLEER. CDR3 length: 16 amino acids. V gave up 0 bases and J gave up 4 bases, with 15 bases separating them. The CDR3, as DNA: TGCGCCAGCAGCCAAGATTCCCCGACCACGGGAGAGACCCAGTACTTC. Its protein is CASSQDSPTTGETQYF.

This clone was detected a few times. This chain uses TRBV2 with TRBJ2-1, with D perhaps TRBD2 (6 bases). Trimming pared 4 bases from V and 7 bases from J, leaving 14 bases between. This CDR3 has 14 amino acids. Germline loops: CDR1 SNHLY, CDR2 FYNNEI. The CDR3 region is CASSGVRGLNEQFF. The CDR3 coding sequence is TGTGCCAGCAGTGGGGTCCGGGGGTTGAATGAGCAGTTCTTC.

J is TRBJ1-1 and V is TRBV5-4; the D gene is possibly TRBD1 (6 bases). The CDR3 loop spans 13 amino acids. CDR1 SGHNT and CDR2 YYREEE come from the germline V gene (reference sequence). V was shortened by 1 base and J by 5 bases, with 9 bases between the two germline ends. The CDR3 loop is CASSLRGGTEAFF. The CDR3 DNA follows: TGTGCCAGCAGCTTGAGGGGGGGGACTGAAGCTTTCTTT. Together with reference TRBV5-4 and TRBJ1-1, the CDR3 gives the full variable domain: ETGVTQSPTHLIKTRGQQVTLRCSSQSGHNTVSWYQQALGQGPQFIFQYYREEENGRGNFPPRFSGLQFPNYSSELNVNALELDDSALYLCASSLRGGTEAFFGQGTRLTVV.

This chain links TRBV5-4 with TRBJ2-3; 8 bases fit TRBD2. Per the germline V gene, CDR1 is SGHNT and CDR2 is YYREEE (reference sequence). Trimming removed 10 bases from V and 1 base from J; junction bases left unmatched: 2. This CDR3 spans 12 amino acids. CDR3 DNA: TGTGCCCCCGGGGGGGGCACAGATACGCAGTATTTT. Translated: CAPGGGTDTQYF.

V usage is TRBV5-1 and J usage is TRBJ2-7; D ambiguous. Germline-derived CDR1 and CDR2 are SGHRS and YFSETQ. V lost 5 bases and J 1 base, leaving 7 bases between the germline ends. The CDR3 runs 12 residues. The CDR3 DNA follows: TGCGCCAGCAGGTGTTCTTCCTACGAGCAGTACGTC. It specifies CASRCSSYEQYV.

This clone was seen at least ten times. V gene TRBV7-2 combines with J gene TRBJ1-5; D is unresolved. CDR1 and CDR2 (germline): SGHTA, FQGNSA. The CDR3 length is 13 residues. The V gene lost 1 base and the J gene lost 4 bases, with 5 bases spanning the gap. CDR3 coding DNA: TGTGCCAGCAGCTTAGTAATAAATCAGCCCCAGCATTTT. Protein: CASSLVINQPQHF.

The chain couples TRBV6-1 to TRBJ2-7; TRBD2 is a possible D gene (6 bases). V was cut by 0 bases and J by 2 bases, with 11 bases left in between. The CDR3 loop spans 15 amino acids. CDR1 is MNHNS, CDR2 SASEGT, per germline. For the CDR3, the DNA is TGTGCCAGCAGTGAAGCCGGGGGTTCCCCCTACGAGCAGTACGTC. This sequence encodes CASSEAGGSPYEQYV.

The chain joins TRBV11-2 to TRBJ2-7; TRBD1 is a possible D gene (5 bases). Trimming stripped 3 bases from V and 6 bases from J, with 9 bases between. Germline CDR1 reads SGHAT; CDR2 reads FQNNGV. The CDR3 extends over 12 amino acids. The CDR3 region is CASSFQGIEQYV. CDR3 nucleotides: TGTGCCAGCAGCTTCCAGGGCATCGAGCAGTACGTC.

The J gene is TRBJ1-1, the V gene TRBV30; no definite D call. Germline lookup yields CDR1 GTSNPN and CDR2 SVGIG (reference sequence). This CDR3 region has 13 residues. The V end was cut by 0 bases, the J end by 3 bases, with 8 bases between. CDR3 amino acids: CAWSVSEDTEAFF. Written as DNA, the CDR3 is TGTGCCTGGAGTGTTTCAGAGGACACTGAAGCTTTCTTT.

The genes are TRBV12-5 and TRBJ2-1; 10 nucleotides match TRBD2. J gave up 3 bases and V 2 bases, and 7 bases lay outside the gene matches. The CDR3 extends over 17 amino acids. The germline V gene encodes CDR1 LGHNT and CDR2 FRNRAP. The CDR3, as DNA: TGTGCTAGTGGTTTGTGGCCTAGCGGGGGCCTCTACAATGAGCAGTTCTTC. Translated, it gives CASGLWPSGGLYNEQFF.

J is TRBJ2-5 and V is TRBV24-1; TRBD1 agrees at 11 bases. With 7 bases clipped from V and 5 bases from J, the junction kept 8 bases outside the gene matches. CDR3 length: 15 residues. The germline V gene encodes CDR1 KGHDR and CDR2 SFDVKD. CDR3 coding DNA: TGTGCCACCAGGGGGACAGGGGGAGGGGTGGAGACCCAGTACTTC. Amino acids: CATRGTGGGVETQYF.

Note on this clone: Other DNA sequences in the sample encode the same CDR3. This sequence joins TRBV2 and TRBJ1-5, with D uncertain. The germline V and J ends were trimmed by 4 bases and 0 bases, with 7 bases remaining between them. CDR3 length equals 14 residues. Germline CDR1 SNHLY, CDR2 FYNNEI. The chain's CDR3 is CASSGQNSNQPQHF. The CDR3 region has the DNA TGTGCCAGCAGTGGTCAGAATAGCAATCAGCCCCAGCATTTT. The variable domain in full, with the rest retrieved from reference TRBV2 and TRBJ1-5, is EPEVTQTPSHQVTQMGQEVILRCVPISNHLYFYWYRQILGQKVEFLVSFYNNEISEKSEIFDDQFSVERPDGSNFTLKIRSTKLEDSAMYFCASSGQNSNQPQHFGDGTRLSIL.

The V gene is TRBV10-2, the J gene TRBJ1-2; no reliable D call. The CDR3 consists of 16 residues. Trimming shortened V by 3 bases and J by 4 bases, and 18 bases separated the two germline ends. Germline assignment: CDR1 WSHSY and CDR2 SAAADI. CDR3 coding DNA: TGCGCCAGCAGTGACCGGATGGCAACAGTTTCCTATGGCTACACCTTC. Protein sequence: CASSDRMATVSYGYTF.

V is TRBV30 and J is TRBJ1-2, with 8 bases aligning to TRBD1. Germline assignment: CDR1 GTSNPN and CDR2 SVGIG (reference sequence). J gave up 6 bases and V 0 bases, and 9 bases lay outside the gene matches. CDR3 length equals 15 residues. In DNA, the CDR3 is TGTGCCTGGAGTGTAGGGACAGGTCCTGCCCATGGCTACACCTTC. It encodes CAWSVGTGPAHGYTF.

V usage is TRBV5-5 and J usage is TRBJ1-4; a weak D match, TRBD1 (5 bases). The CDR3 length is 16 residues. V dropped 4 bases and J dropped 8 bases, with 21 bases sitting between them. CDR1 SGHKS and CDR2 YYEKEE come from the germline V gene (reference sequence). The CDR3 coding sequence is TGTGCCAGCAGCCGGGGGGACGGGGGTGTGAGAGAAAAACTGTTTTTT. Residues: CASSRGDGGVREKLFF.

CDR3 sequence (DNA): TGTGCCAGCAGCTTATCAGAGGCGAGGTACGCTGAAGCTTTCTTT. Translation: CASSLSEARYAEAFF. The genes are TRBV7-2 and TRBJ1-1, with D hard to call. The germline V gene encodes CDR1 SGHTA and CDR2 FQGNSA. V lost 2 bases, J lost 6 bases, and 16 bases lay in between. The length of the CDR3 is 15 residues.

The rearrangement joins TRBV5-6 to TRBJ1-5; the D gene is possibly TRBD1 (5 bases). Trimming removed 2 bases at V and 3 bases at J, with 9 bases between. Germline V gives CDR1 SGHDT, CDR2 YYEEEE. The CDR3 has 14 amino acids. DNA of the CDR3: TGTGCCAGCAGCTTTAGGGGTAACAATCAGCCCCAGCATTTT. It encodes CASSFRGNNQPQHF.

The rearrangement joins TRBV11-3 to TRBJ2-1; D is possibly TRBD2 (5 bases). Per the germline V gene, CDR1 is SGHNT and CDR2 is YENEEA. The CDR3 contains 11 residues. V lost 2 bases to trimming and J lost 10 bases, with 6 bases between them. The CDR3 sequence: CASSLREEQFF. In DNA form, the CDR3 reads TGTGCCAGCAGCTTACGGGAAGAGCAGTTCTTC.

The chain has TRBV19 and TRBJ1-4; D is unresolved. This CDR3 region has 15 residues. The germline gives CDR1 LNHDA, CDR2 SQIVND (reference sequence). Trimming cost V 1 base and J 0 bases, with 6 bases left between them. The CDR3 spells CASSIGVATNEKLFF. For the CDR3, the DNA is TGTGCCAGTAGTATAGGCGTTGCAACTAATGAAAAACTGTTTTTT.

This rearrangement joins TRBV3-1 (or the pseudogene TRBV3-2) to TRBJ2-2, with 14 bases lining up with TRBD2. Germline V gene sequence: CDR1 LGHDT, CDR2 YNNKEL (reference sequence). The CDR3 extends over 18 amino acids. V dropped 6 bases and J dropped 0; count of bases not matched to a gene: 6. As DNA, the CDR3 is TGTGCCAGCAGTCCACGGACTAGCGGGAGGTCGAACACCGGGGAGCTGTTTTTT. It yields the protein CASSPRTSGRSNTGELFF.

V is TRBV12-3 or TRBV12-4 and J is TRBJ1-2, with TRBD1 matching over 9 bases. The CDR3 runs 13 residues. J gave up 4 bases and V 7 bases, and 4 bases lay outside the gene matches. This chain's CDR3 is CASNTGGGYGYTF. CDR3 bases: TGTGCCAGCAATACAGGGGGCGGCTATGGCTACACCTTC.

This clone was seen just once. The V and J genes are TRBV4-1 and TRBJ2-1; 11 positions match TRBD2. The CDR3 length is 16 residues. Germline loops: CDR1 MGHRA, CDR2 YSYEKL. V trimming: 5 bases; J trimming: 5 bases; junction bases outside the gene matches: 8. The CDR3 coding sequence is TGCGCCAGCAGCGGCGAGAGACTAGCGGGACACAATGAGCAGTTCTTC. Its translation is CASSGERLAGHNEQFF.

The V gene is TRBV5-6, the J gene TRBJ1-6; 7 bases match TRBD1. There are 15 residues in the CDR3. V was clipped by 1 base and J by 11 bases; unmatched bases: 9. Germline V CDR1 and CDR2: SGHDT, YYEEEE. The CDR3 nucleotides read TGTGCCAGCAGCTTGTCGGGCAGGGGGAGGACACCCCTCCACTTT. Protein: CASSLSGRGRTPLHF.

The chain employs TRBV4-3 and TRBJ1-3; D is uncertain. Trimming removed 2 bases from V and 9 bases from J, with 20 bases in between. The CDR3 loop spans 16 amino acids. The germline gives CDR1 LGHNA, CDR2 YSLEER. CDR3 nucleotides: TGCGCCAGCAGCCAATCGAGCGGCAGACCCACCGGCACCATATATTTT. It translates to CASSQSSGRPTGTIYF.

This sequence joins TRBV19 and TRBJ1-5, with D perhaps matching TRBD1 (6 bases). V gave up 5 bases and J gave up 1 base, with 12 bases separating them. CDR1 is LNHDA, CDR2 SQIVND, per germline (reference sequence). This CDR3 spans 15 amino acids. CDR3 protein: CASSVQGSSNQPQHF. The CDR3 coding sequence is TGTGCCAGTAGTGTACAGGGTTCAAGCAATCAGCCCCAGCATTTT.

V is TRBV18 and J is TRBJ2-5; the match to TRBD2 covers 9 bases. There are 17 residues in the CDR3. Trimming took 1 base from V and 2 from J; bases not matched to a gene: 8. Germline CDR1 reads KGHSH; CDR2 reads LQKENI. The CDR3 reads CASSPLLGLAGQETQYF. Written as DNA, the CDR3 is TGTGCCAGCTCACCACTACTGGGGCTAGCGGGACAAGAGACCCAGTACTTC.

The rearrangement links TRBV5-4 to TRBJ2-5, with D possibly TRBD2 on 6 matching bases. Per germline, CDR1 SGHNT and CDR2 YYREEE (reference sequence). V was cut by 4 bases and J by 2 bases, with 15 bases left in between. This CDR3 has 15 residues. The CDR3, as DNA: TGTGCCAGCAGCGGGGGATGGAGGGATCAAGAGACCCAGTACTTC. This codes for CASSGGWRDQETQYF.